These 18 T cell receptor beta chains originate from one sample sequenced in a study of CD8 T cells in Susac syndrome. Random hexamers were used to reverse transcribe an amount of roughly 0.5 to 1 ug RNA. TCRdb used MiXCR to reprocess the immunoSEQ multiplex PCR reads, holding one entry per CDR3 protein. In the table there are 45,000 to 55,000 distinct CDR3 sequences, approximately 94% of which are singletons. The sequencing input was CD8+ T cells from PBMCs. These receptors came from a human donor in good health.

The chain employs TRBV2 and TRBJ1-5; a possible D gene is TRBD1 (5 bases). The length of the CDR3 is 15 residues. Between the trimmed V and J ends, which lost 8 bases and 8 bases, there was a span of 22 bases. Per germline, CDR1 SNHLY and CDR2 FYNNEI. As DNA, the CDR3 is TGTGCCAGCGCTACGGGACCGTACCAATGGGAGCCCCAGCATTTT. This encodes CASATGPYQWEPQHF.

J is TRBJ2-2 and V is TRBV12-3 or TRBV12-4; 8 positions agree with TRBD1. V lost 6 bases, J lost 6 bases, and 3 bases stayed unmatched. The CDR3 has 13 residues. CDR3 sequence reads: CASSVQGAGELFF. The CDR3 nucleotides are TGTGCCAGCAGCGTACAGGGGGCCGGGGAGCTGTTTTTT.

The chain combines TRBV28 with TRBJ2-7; 12 positions match TRBD2. The germline V gene encodes CDR1 MDHEN and CDR2 SYDVKM. The CDR3 is made up of 17 amino acids. J lost 7 bases, V lost 6 bases, and 16 bases had no gene match. The CDR3 nucleotides are TGTGCCAGCAGCCCCGCTAGCGGGAGGGCAACGAGAGGGGAGCAGTACTTC. This sequence encodes CASSPASGRATRGEQYF.

The J gene is TRBJ2-1, the V gene TRBV13, with D possibly TRBD2 on 5 matching bases. CDR1 PRHDT and CDR2 FYEKMQ come from the germline V gene (reference sequence). The V and J ends lost 5 bases and 3 bases respectively, with 14 bases between them. CDR3 length: 15 amino acids. The CDR3 sequence is CASSPSLAGYNEQFF. The CDR3 DNA reads TGTGCCAGCAGCCCGAGTCTTGCGGGCTACAATGAGCAGTTCTTC.

The V call is TRBV28, the J call TRBJ2-7; D remains ambiguous. Trimming removed 2 bases from V and 2 bases from J, with 7 bases in between. The V gene's germline CDR1 is MDHEN and CDR2 SYDVKM. This CDR3 has 13 residues. CDR3 in DNA: TGTGCCAGCAGTTTAGGGTCCCCCTACGAGCAGTACTTC. It encodes CASSLGSPYEQYF.

The chain is built from TRBV16 and TRBJ2-3, with 8 bases identical to TRBD1. V trimming: 7 bases; J trimming: 0 bases; junction bases outside the gene matches: 3. CDR3 length: 14 residues. Germline CDR1 reads KGHSY; CDR2 reads FQNENV. CDR3 nucleotide sequence: TGTGCCAGCAAGAGGACAGGGAGCACAGATACGCAGTATTTT. Protein: CASKRTGSTDTQYF. Variable domain in full (rest from reference TRBV16 and TRBJ2-3): GEEVAQTPKHLVRGEGQKAKLYCAPIKGHSYVFWYQQVLKNEFKFLISFQNENVFDETGMPKERFSAKCLPNSPCSLEIQATKLEDSAVYFCASKRTGSTDTQYFGPGTRLTVL.

V usage is TRBV29-1 and J usage is TRBJ2-3; unclear D gene. The germline V and J ends were trimmed by 1 base and 0 bases, with 14 bases remaining between them. The CDR3 is 16 residues long. The germline CDR1 and CDR2 sequences are SQVTM and ANQGSEA. The CDR3 DNA follows: TGCAGCGTTGAAGGGGCCCCCTTCCAGAGCACAGATACGCAGTATTTT. Translation gives CSVEGAPFQSTDTQYF.

The V and J genes are TRBV3-1 and TRBJ2-7; D is possibly TRBD1 (7 bases). Trimming stripped 3 bases from V and 2 bases from J, with 23 bases between. Germline V gives CDR1 LGHDT, CDR2 YNNKEL (reference sequence). The CDR3 length is 18 residues. The CDR3 is CASSQNIVTGRLAYEQYF. The CDR3 DNA is TGTGCCAGCAGCCAGAACATCGTGACAGGGAGGCTCGCCTACGAGCAGTACTTC.

The chain joins TRBV29-1 to TRBJ2-5; perhaps TRBD2 as D (6 bases). The V end was cut by 6 bases, the J end by 1 base, with 9 bases between. The CDR3 is 12 residues long. The germline gives CDR1 SQVTM, CDR2 ANQGSEA. CDR3 amino acids: CSVAGGQETQYF. The CDR3 nucleotides read TGCAGCGTCGCCGGGGGCCAAGAGACCCAGTACTTC.

The rearrangement uses TRBV28 and TRBJ1-1, with D maybe TRBD1 (6 bases). V was clipped by 6 bases and J by 3 bases, with 14 bases between them. The CDR3 runs 14 residues. Germline values: CDR1 MDHEN, CDR2 SYDVKM. The CDR3: CASSFTGIHTEAFF. The CDR3 bases are TGTGCCAGCAGCTTCACAGGGATTCACACTGAAGCTTTCTTT.

CDR3 nucleotides: TGTGCCAGCAGTAAGGGACAGGGGGTAACAAATGAGCAGTTCTTC. Amino acid sequence: CASSKGQGVTNEQFF. The rearrangement joins TRBV7-9 to TRBJ2-1; 11 bases agree with TRBD1. Germline CDR1 is SEHNR and CDR2 is FQNEAQ (reference sequence). V lost 6 bases and J lost 7; bases outside the gene matches: 8. This CDR3 comprises 15 residues.

The chain combines TRBV7-9 with TRBJ1-2; D not resolved. CDR3 size: 15 residues. Trimming pared 3 bases from V and 4 bases from J, leaving 15 bases between. CDR1 and CDR2 from the germline V gene are SEHNR and FQNEAQ (reference sequence). CDR3 region: CASSFDRELLYGYTF. The DNA for the CDR3 is TGTGCCAGCAGCTTTGACCGCGAATTACTCTATGGCTACACCTTC.

The chain employs TRBV6-2 or TRBV6-3 and TRBJ2-5; D is undetermined. The CDR3 totals 16 residues. Trimming pared 0 bases from V and 1 base from J, leaving 12 bases between. The V gene's germline CDR1 is MNHEY and CDR2 SVGEGT. DNA for the CDR3: TGTGCCAGCAGTTACTCGTATGAGACCCTCCAAGAGACCCAGTACTTC. Its protein is CASSYSYETLQETQYF.

In its sample, this clonotype was seen once. The gene calls are TRBV3-1 and TRBJ2-1; 11 bases are shared with TRBD2. Germline lookup yields CDR1 LGHDT and CDR2 YNNKEL (reference sequence). The CDR3 has 14 amino acids. V gave up 4 bases and J gave up 6 bases; unmatched junction bases: 2. CDR3 amino acids: CASSRLAGINEQFF. Written as DNA, the CDR3 is TGTGCCAGCAGCCGACTAGCGGGAATCAATGAGCAGTTCTTC.

The chain combines TRBV27 with TRBJ2-1; TRBD2 agrees at 8 bases. Germline loops: CDR1 MNHEY, CDR2 SMNVEV (reference sequence). V gave up 2 bases and J gave up 5 bases; unmatched junction bases: 5. The CDR3 has 15 residues. CDR3 residues: CASSLGGGPNNEQFF. The CDR3 DNA reads TGTGCCAGCAGTTTAGGCGGGGGGCCCAACAATGAGCAGTTCTTC.

The CDR3: CASSLENQPQHF. The CDR3 DNA is TGTGCCAGCAGCTTAGAGAATCAGCCCCAGCATTTT. The V and J genes are TRBV7-9 and TRBJ1-5; D is unclear. V lost 1 base to trimming and J lost 4 bases, with 2 bases between them. This CDR3 region has 12 residues. Looked up from germline, CDR1 is SEHNR and CDR2 is FQNEAQ (reference sequence).

The J gene is TRBJ2-2, the V gene TRBV9, with 8 bases fitting TRBD2. The germline gives CDR1 SGDLS, CDR2 YYNGEE. V dropped 4 bases and J dropped 2; count of bases not matched to a gene: 4. This CDR3 is built from 15 residues. The CDR3, as DNA: TGTGCCAGCAGCTCTACTAGCGGAAACACCGGGGAGCTGTTTTTT. Its translation is CASSSTSGNTGELFF.

The V gene is TRBV27, the J gene TRBJ2-7, with TRBD2 matching 11 bases. Germline V gene lookup returns CDR1 MNHEY and CDR2 SMNVEV (reference sequence). J lost 3 bases, V lost 5 bases, and 3 bases had no gene match. This CDR3 has 14 residues. The CDR3 region has the DNA TGTGCCAGCAGTATACTAGCGGGAGTCTACGAGCAGTACTTC. Its translation: CASSILAGVYEQYF.